This T cell receptor (beta chain) emerged from a study of blood T cell repertoires in COVID-19. In the original processing: Estimates of nucleated cell counts were drawn from the amplification of reference gene primers. The protocol was immunoSEQ multiplex PCR, while the TCRdb copy is restricted to in-frame clones and leaves out a portion. The V and J calls and clone size come from that table; D and trimming were worked out from the DNA. Of about 250,000 clones detected, 70% to 90% appear once; the ten largest clones hold roughly 1.6%. The CDR3 loop spans 13 amino acids. Trimming cost V 5 bases and J 5 bases; bases outside gene matches: 5. CDR1 and CDR2 (germline): SGHNT, YYREEE (reference sequence).

Sample: PBMCs or T cells enriched from blood (not recorded which). This clonotype originated in a woman in her 50s who had recovered from COVID-19. This sequence joins TRBV5-4 and TRBJ1-2; 8 bases map to TRBD1. The CDR3 reads CASSMDRVYGYTF. Here the CDR3 DNA reads TGTGCCAGCAGTATGGACAGGGTTTATGGCTACACCTTC.